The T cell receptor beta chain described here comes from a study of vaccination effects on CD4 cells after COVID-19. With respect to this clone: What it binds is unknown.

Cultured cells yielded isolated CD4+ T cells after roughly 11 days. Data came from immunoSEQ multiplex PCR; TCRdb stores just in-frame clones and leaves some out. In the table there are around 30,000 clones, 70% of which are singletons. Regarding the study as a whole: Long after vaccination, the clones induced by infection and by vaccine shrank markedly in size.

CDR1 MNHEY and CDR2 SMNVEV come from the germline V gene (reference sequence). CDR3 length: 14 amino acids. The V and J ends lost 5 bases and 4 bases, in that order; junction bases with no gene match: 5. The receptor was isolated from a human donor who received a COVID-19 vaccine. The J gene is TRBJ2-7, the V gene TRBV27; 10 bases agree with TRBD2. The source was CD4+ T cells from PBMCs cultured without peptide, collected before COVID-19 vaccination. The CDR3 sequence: CASSQREGPYEQYF. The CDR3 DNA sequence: TGTGCCAGCAGTCAGCGGGAGGGCCCTTACGAGCAGTACTTC.